This T cell receptor beta chain comes out of a study of T-cell memory formation after mild COVID-19. Background on the study: TCR clusters were mostly donor specific. Study-wide points: The study found balanced CD4/CD8 in clones contracting day 15 to 85 and a CD4+ lean in later expanders.

This clonotype was counted only a few times. The antigen is undetermined. Trimming removed 6 bases at V and 9 bases at J, with 24 bases between. The CDR3 extends over 16 amino acids. Germline-derived CDR1 and CDR2 are MNHNS and SASEGT. TCRdb re-derived calls from the 5' RACE reads in MiXCR, one entry per CDR3 protein. This table holds 300,000 to 400,000 distinct CDR3 sequences, about a sixth found once. This receptor was taken from a man younger than 35 who had mild COVID-19 (a few samples of this study predate the infection). Cell type and time point are not known. Sample: PBMCs or a T cell subset sorted from them (not recorded which). The genes are TRBV6-1 and TRBJ2-1; tentatively, D is TRBD2 (7 bases). CDR3 nucleotides: TGTGCCAGCAGGGGCTATGGGGGGGGCCGACCCCGTGAGCAGTTCTTC. Its protein is CASRGYGGGRPREQFF.